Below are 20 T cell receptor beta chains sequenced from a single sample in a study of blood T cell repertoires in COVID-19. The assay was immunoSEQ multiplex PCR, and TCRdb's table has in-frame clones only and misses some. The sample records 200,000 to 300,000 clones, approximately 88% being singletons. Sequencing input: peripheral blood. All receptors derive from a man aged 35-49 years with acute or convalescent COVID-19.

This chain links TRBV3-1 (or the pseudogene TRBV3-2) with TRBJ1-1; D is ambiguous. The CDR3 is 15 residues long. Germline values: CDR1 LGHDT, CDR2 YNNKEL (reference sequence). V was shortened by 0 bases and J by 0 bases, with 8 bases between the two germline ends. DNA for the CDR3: TGTGCCAGCAGCCAAGATCCACTTTTGAACACTGAAGCTTTCTTT. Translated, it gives CASSQDPLLNTEAFF.

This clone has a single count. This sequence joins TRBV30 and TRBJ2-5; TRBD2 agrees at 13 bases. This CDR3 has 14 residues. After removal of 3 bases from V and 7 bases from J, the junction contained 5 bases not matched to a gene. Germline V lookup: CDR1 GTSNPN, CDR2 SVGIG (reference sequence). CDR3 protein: CAWRLAGGPGTQYF. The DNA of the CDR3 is TGTGCCTGGAGACTAGCGGGAGGGCCGGGGACCCAGTACTTC.

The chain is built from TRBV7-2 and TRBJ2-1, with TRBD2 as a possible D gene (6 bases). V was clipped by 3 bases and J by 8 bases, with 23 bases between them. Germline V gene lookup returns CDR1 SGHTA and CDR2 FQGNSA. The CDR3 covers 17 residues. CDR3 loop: CASSFSVSAGSLYEQFF. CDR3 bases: TGTGCCAGCAGCTTTTCCGTTAGCGCGGGAAGTTTGTATGAGCAGTTCTTC.

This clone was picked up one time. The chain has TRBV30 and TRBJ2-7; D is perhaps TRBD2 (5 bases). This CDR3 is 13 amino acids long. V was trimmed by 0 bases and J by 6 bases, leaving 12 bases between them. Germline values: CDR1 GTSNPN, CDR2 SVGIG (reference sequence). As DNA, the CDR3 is TGTGCCTGGAGTGTACTTGACTATTCCGAGCAGTACTTC. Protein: CAWSVLDYSEQYF.

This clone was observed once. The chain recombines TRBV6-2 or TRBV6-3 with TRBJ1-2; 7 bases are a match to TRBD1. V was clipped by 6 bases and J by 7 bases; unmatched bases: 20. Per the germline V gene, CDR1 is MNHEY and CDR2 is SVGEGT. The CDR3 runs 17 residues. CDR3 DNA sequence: TGTGCCAGCAGCGATCAGGGGGTCCTGAAAGTGGAGACTGGCTACACCTTC. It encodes CASSDQGVLKVETGYTF.

This chain's CDR3 is CASSLIGTGGSSYGYTF. DNA for the CDR3: TGTGCCAGCAGCTTAATTGGGACAGGGGGCTCGAGCTATGGCTACACCTTC. The rearrangement joins TRBV7-9 to TRBJ1-2; 12 positions agree with TRBD1. V lost 2 bases to trimming and J lost 4 bases; unmatched junction nucleotides: 8. CDR3 length: 17 amino acids. The germline gives CDR1 SEHNR, CDR2 FQNEAQ (reference sequence).

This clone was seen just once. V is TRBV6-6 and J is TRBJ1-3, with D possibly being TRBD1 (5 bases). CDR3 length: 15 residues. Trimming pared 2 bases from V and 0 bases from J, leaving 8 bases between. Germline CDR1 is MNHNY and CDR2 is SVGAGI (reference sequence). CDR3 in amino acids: CASSYGGYSGNTIYF. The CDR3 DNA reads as TGTGCCAGCAGTTACGGGGGGTACTCTGGAAACACCATATATTTT.

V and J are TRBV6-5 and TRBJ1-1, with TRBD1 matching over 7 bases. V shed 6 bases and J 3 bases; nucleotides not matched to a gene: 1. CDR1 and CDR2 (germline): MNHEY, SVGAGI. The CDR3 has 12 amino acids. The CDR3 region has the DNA TGTGCCAGCAGAGACAGGGACACTGAAGCTTTCTTT. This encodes CASRDRDTEAFF.

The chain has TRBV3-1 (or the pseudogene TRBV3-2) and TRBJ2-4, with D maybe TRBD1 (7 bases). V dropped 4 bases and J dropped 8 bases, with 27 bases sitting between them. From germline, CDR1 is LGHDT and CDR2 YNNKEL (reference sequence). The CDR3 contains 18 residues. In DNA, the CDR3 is TGTGCCAGCAGCCTGAGTCGCGGCACAGGAGGGGGCAGGGACATTCAGTACTTC. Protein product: CASSLSRGTGGGRDIQYF.

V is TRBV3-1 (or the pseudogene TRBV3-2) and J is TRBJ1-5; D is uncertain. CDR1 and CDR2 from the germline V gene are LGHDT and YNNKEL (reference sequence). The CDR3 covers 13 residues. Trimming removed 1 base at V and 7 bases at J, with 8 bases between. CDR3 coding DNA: TGTGCCAGCAGCCAAGGCGGTCGCCAGCCCCAGCATTTT. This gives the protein CASSQGGRQPQHF.

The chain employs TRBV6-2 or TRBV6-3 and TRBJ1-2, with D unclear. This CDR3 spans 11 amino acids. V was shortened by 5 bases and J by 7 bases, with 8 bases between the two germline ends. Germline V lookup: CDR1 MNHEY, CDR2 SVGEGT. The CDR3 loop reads CASSLGPGYTF. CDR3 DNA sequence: TGTGCCAGCAGTCTTGGCCCTGGCTACACCTTC.

CDR3 protein: CASSVVQGSEQFF. In DNA, the CDR3 is TGTGCCAGCAGTGTAGTACAGGGGAGCGAGCAGTTCTTC. V and J are TRBV6-4 and TRBJ2-1; 7 bases line up with TRBD1. The CDR3 totals 13 residues. J gave up 10 bases and V 4 bases, and 7 bases lay outside the gene matches. Germline values: CDR1 MRHNA, CDR2 SNTAGT.

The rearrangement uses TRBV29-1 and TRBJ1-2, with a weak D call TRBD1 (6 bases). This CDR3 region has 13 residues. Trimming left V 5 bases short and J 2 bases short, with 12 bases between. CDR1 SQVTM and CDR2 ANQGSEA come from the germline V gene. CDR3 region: CSVRQVLNYGYTF. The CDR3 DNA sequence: TGCAGCGTTAGACAGGTGCTAAACTATGGCTACACCTTC.

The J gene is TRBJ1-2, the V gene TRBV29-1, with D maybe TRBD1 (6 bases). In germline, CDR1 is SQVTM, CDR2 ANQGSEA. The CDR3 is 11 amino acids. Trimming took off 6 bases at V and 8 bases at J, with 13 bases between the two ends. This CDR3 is CSVGTPLGYTF. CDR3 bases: TGCAGCGTGGGGACACCGTTGGGCTACACCTTC.

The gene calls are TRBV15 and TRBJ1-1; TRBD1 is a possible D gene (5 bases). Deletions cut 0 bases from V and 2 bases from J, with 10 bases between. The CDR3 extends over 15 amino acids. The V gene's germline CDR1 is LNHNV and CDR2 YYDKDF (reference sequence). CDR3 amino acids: CATSRDQGGNTEAFF. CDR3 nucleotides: TGTGCCACCAGCAGAGATCAGGGCGGTAACACTGAAGCTTTCTTT.

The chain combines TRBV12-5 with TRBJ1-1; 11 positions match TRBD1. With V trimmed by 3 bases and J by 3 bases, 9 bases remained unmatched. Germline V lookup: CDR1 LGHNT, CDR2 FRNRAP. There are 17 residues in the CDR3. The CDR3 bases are TGTGCTAGTGGTTTCCTGGGACAGGGGGGTTCTTACACTGAAGCTTTCTTT. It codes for CASGFLGQGGSYTEAFF.

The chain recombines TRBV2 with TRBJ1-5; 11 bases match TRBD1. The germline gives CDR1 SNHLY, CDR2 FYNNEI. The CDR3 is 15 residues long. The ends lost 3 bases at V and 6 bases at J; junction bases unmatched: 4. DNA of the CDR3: TGTGCCAGCAGTGAGGGACAGGGGGTGGGTCAGCCCCAGCATTTT. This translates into CASSEGQGVGQPQHF.

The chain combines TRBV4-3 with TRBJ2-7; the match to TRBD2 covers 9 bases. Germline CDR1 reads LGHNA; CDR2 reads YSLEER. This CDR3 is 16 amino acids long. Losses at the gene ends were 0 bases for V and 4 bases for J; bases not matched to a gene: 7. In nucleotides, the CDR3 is TGCGCCAGCAGCCAAGATAGCGGGAGTTCGGTTTACGAGCAGTACTTC. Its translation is CASSQDSGSSVYEQYF.

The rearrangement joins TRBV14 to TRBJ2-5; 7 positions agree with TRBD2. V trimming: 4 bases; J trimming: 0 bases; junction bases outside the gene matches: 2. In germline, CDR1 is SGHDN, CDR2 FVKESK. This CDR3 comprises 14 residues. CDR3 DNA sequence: TGTGCCAGCAGCCCCCTAGCGGACCAAGAGACCCAGTACTTC. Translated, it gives CASSPLADQETQYF. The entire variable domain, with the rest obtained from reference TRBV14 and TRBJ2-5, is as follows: EAGVTQFPSHSVIEKGQTVTLRCDPISGHDNLYWYRRVMGKEIKFLLHFVKESKQDESGMPNNRFLAERTGGTYSTLKVQPAELEDSGVYFCASSPLADQETQYFGPGTRLLVL.

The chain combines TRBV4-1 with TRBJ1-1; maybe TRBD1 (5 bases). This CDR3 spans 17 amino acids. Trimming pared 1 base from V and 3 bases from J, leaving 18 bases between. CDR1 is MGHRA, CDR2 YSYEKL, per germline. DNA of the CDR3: TGCGCCAGCAGCCAAGTTGTCAGGGAAGGTGGGTACACTGAAGCTTTCTTT. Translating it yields CASSQVVREGGYTEAFF.